The clone carrying this TCR beta chain was found a few times. The antigen is undetermined. A much larger clonotype is one base distant, so this may be a read error. This entry belongs to a study of regulatory T cells in long-lasting Graves disease. In the study overall: Persistent Graves' disease meant over 5 years of antithyroid drugs with positive TSH receptor antibodies.

The V end lost 4 bases, the J end lost 1 base, and 13 bases lay between the germline ends. Germline CDR1 is MDHEN and CDR2 is SYDVKM. This CDR3 has 15 amino acids. The time point denotes: persistent/refractory GD, antithyroid drugs over 5 years with positive TRAb. RNA isolated from PBMCs was used to make the TCR library. Findings and limits, study-wide: Favoring TRBV28, TRBJ1-2 and TRBJ2-5 was a feature seen in persistent disease. Between persistent patients, roughly 2,600 public clonotypes were shared, exceeding the 900 to 1,000 shared between new patients.

TCR beta libraries were built with iRepertoire HTBI primers and Arm-PCR of CDR3 regions. TCRdb re-derived calls from the multiplex PCR reads in MiXCR, one entry per CDR3 protein. This sample carries around 450,000 distinct CDR3 sequences, about 22% of them seen once, and the ten largest clones take less than 9%. V and J are TRBV28 and TRBJ1-1; weak D call: TRBD1 (5 bases). The source was peripheral blood mononuclear cells (PBMCs), collected when the disease was refractory, from a patient treated with antithyroid drugs. This receptor was identified in a female donor with Graves disease. The CDR3 nucleotides read TGTGCCAGCAGTTCGGCGGGGGTAGAGAACACTGAAGCTTTCTTT. It translates to CASSSAGVENTEAFF.